The entry below describes one T cell receptor (beta chain). This entry is derived from a study of T cell changes during pregnancy in multiple sclerosis. Assay: immunoSEQ multiplex PCR; the TCRdb copy retains only in-frame clones and omits some. The sample includes roughly 99,000 clones, 90% to 95% of them seen just once. Germline V gives CDR1 SGHTA, CDR2 FQGNSA. Trimming stripped 3 bases from V and 7 bases from J, with 7 bases between. This CDR3 comprises 11 residues. This sequence originates from a female donor in good health, enrolled as a control in a pregnancy study. The chain recombines TRBV7-2 with TRBJ2-7; maybe TRBD2 (5 bases). The starting material was peripheral blood, obtained after pregnancy. Written as DNA, the CDR3 is TGTGCCAGCAGCTTCTCGGGGGAGCAGTACTTC. Residues: CASSFSGEQYF.